This T cell receptor (beta chain) was found in a study of T cells in Graves' hyperthyroidism and ophthalmopathy. General observations from the study: Ophthalmopathy stood apart from stable hyperthyroidism in a 13 V-J model. Most clonotypes that expanded in the thyroid above 0.001 also showed up in blood.

RNA transcripts yielded amplified TCR beta CDR3 regions. Using the HTBI primer set, a first-round RT-PCR was run on the TCR CDR3. TCRdb redid the calling of the multiplex PCR reads with MiXCR, one entry per CDR3 protein. The data hold about 290,000 distinct CDR3 sequences, with approximately 16% observed a single time. As concerns this clonotype: Antigen: not known.

The CDR3 has 14 amino acids. V lost 5 bases, J lost 3 bases, and 16 bases lay in between. In germline, CDR1 is DFQATT, CDR2 SNEGSKA (reference sequence). The V call is TRBV20-1, the J call TRBJ1-2; D uncertain. The clonotype was recovered from a man aged 25-40 years with Graves' hyperthyroidism. The sample was blood. CDR3 amino acids: CSAEVGVGDYGYTF. In nucleotides, the CDR3 is TGCAGTGCTGAGGTGGGTGTCGGAGACTATGGCTACACCTTC.